A selection of T cell receptor beta chains follows, all from one sample in a study of blood T cell repertoires in COVID-19. The table came from immunoSEQ multiplex PCR; TCRdb's copy has only in-frame clones and leaves some out. The data hold around 360,000 clones, with about 88% observed a single time. Material: PBMCs or T cells enriched from blood (not recorded which). These receptors all stem from a woman aged 30 to 39 who had recovered from COVID-19. Both conserved end residues are trimmed from each CDR3.

j_gene: TRBJ2-3
v_gene: TRBV7-9
CDR3aa: ASSFHSTDTQY

j_gene: TRBJ1-1
v_gene: TRBV5-1
CDR3aa: ASSPSGQGKTEAF

j_gene: TRBJ1-2
v_gene: TRBV5-1
CDR3aa: ASSLSQGEDGYT

j_gene: TRBJ1-3
v_gene: TRBV30
CDR3aa: AWSVVVETIY

j_gene: TRBJ1-2
v_gene: TRBV19
CDR3aa: ASSYWTGDNYT

j_gene: TRBJ1-5
v_gene: TRBV7-2
CDR3aa: ASSPLAGQGQPQH

j_gene: TRBJ2-5
v_gene: TRBV14
CDR3aa: ASSQDFRTNHQETQY

j_gene: TRBJ1-6
v_gene: TRBV7-9
CDR3aa: ASSTPSQYNSPLH

j_gene: TRBJ2-7
v_gene: TRBV19
CDR3aa: ASSIPSGRLPYEQY

j_gene: TRBJ1-2
v_gene: TRBV19
CDR3aa: ASRGQGEGYGYT

j_gene: TRBJ2-3
v_gene: TRBV21-1
CDR3aa: ASSKKETSGRSTDTQY

j_gene: TRBJ1-1
v_gene: TRBV27
CDR3aa: ASSLSTSGDTEAF

j_gene: TRBJ1-5
v_gene: TRBV13
CDR3aa: ASSLGGQGRDQPQH

j_gene: TRBJ1-1
v_gene: TRBV3-1/TRBV3-2
CDR3aa: ASSPWTRQGNTEAF

j_gene: TRBJ2-1
v_gene: TRBV3-1/TRBV3-2
CDR3aa: ASSQAGSGNQF

j_gene: TRBJ2-3
v_gene: TRBV11-2
CDR3aa: ASSSSSGGITDTQY

j_gene: TRBJ2-7
v_gene: TRBV28
CDR3aa: ASSLPHSGRAGEQY

j_gene: TRBJ2-1
v_gene: TRBV7-3
CDR3aa: ASSLSGSSYNEQF

j_gene: TRBJ2-1
v_gene: TRBV27
CDR3aa: ASSFAPDNEQF

j_gene: TRBJ1-2
v_gene: TRBV6-5
CDR3aa: ASRKPDRDGYT

j_gene: TRBJ2-7
v_gene: TRBV3-1/TRBV3-2
CDR3aa: ASSQDGSGTYEQY

j_gene: TRBJ2-5
v_gene: TRBV29-1
CDR3aa: SVEAGDQETQY

j_gene: TRBJ2-3
v_gene: TRBV5-1
CDR3aa: ASSLEDERRRQDTDTQY

j_gene: TRBJ1-1
v_gene: TRBV7-3
CDR3aa: ASSLTGNTEAF

j_gene: TRBJ1-6
v_gene: TRBV7-9
CDR3aa: ASSLGSDNSPLH

j_gene: TRBJ1-1
v_gene: TRBV4-2
CDR3aa: ASSQEWGRDVPEAF

j_gene: TRBJ2-1
v_gene: TRBV11-1
CDR3aa: ASSLFGIQSYNEQF

j_gene: TRBJ1-1
v_gene: TRBV7-9
CDR3aa: ASSLYETEAF

j_gene: TRBJ2-7
v_gene: TRBV9
CDR3aa: ASSVSGLSSEQY

j_gene: TRBJ2-1
v_gene: TRBV24-1
CDR3aa: ATSDPSSGQYNEQF